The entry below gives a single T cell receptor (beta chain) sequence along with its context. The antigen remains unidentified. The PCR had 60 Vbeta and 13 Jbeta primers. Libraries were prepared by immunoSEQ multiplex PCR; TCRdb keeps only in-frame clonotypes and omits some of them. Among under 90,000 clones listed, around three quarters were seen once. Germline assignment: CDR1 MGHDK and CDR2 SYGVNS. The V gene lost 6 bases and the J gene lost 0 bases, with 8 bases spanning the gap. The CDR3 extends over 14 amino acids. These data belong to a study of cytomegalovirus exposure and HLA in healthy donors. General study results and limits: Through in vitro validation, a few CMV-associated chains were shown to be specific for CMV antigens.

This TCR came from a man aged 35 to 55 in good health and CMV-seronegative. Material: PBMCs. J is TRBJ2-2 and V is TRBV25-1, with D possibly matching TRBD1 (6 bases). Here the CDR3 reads CASRWTANTGELFF. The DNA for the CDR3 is TGTGCCAGCAGATGGACAGCGAACACCGGGGAGCTGTTTTTT.